Listed below are T cell receptor beta chains from one sample, sequenced in a study of PD-L1 blockade in urothelial cancer. Assay used: immunoSEQ multiplex PCR; TCRdb lists only in-frame clones, some missing. The sample comprises about 81,000 clones, around four fifths of which are singletons, and approximately 6.7% rests with the top ten. Sequencing was performed on PBMCs, taken around atezolizumab (anti-PD-L1) treatment. These receptors were obtained from a man in his forties or fifties with urothelial cancer. CDR3s include the opening cysteine and the closing phenylalanine or tryptophan. Each record gives: V gene, D gene, clone size, J gene, CDR3 protein, CDR3 DNA. A D gene is named only where the DNA matches it firmly. Clone size is given for some rows only: seen once, a few or many times, or a class if the clone is expanded.

>TRBV6-6|TRBD1|-|TRBJ2-1
CASRDHGQGNKQFF
TGTGCCAGCAGAGACCACGGACAGGGGAATAAGCAGTTCTTC
>TRBV28|TRBD2|-|TRBJ2-3
CASTSGGTSGNTQYF
TGTGCCAGCACCTCAGGGGGGACTAGCGGTAATACGCAGTATTTT
>TRBV21-1|-|once|TRBJ2-5
CASSETGTGEAGQTQYF
TGTGCCAGCAGCGAGACGGGGACAGGGGAGGCGGGACAGACCCAGTACTTC
>TRBV7-3|TRBD1|-|TRBJ2-1
CASSSDRAISYNEQFF
TGTGCCAGCAGCTCCGACAGGGCCATCTCCTACAATGAGCAGTTCTTC
>TRBV27|-|-|TRBJ2-6
CASSLEGLGANVLTF
TGTGCCAGCAGTCTAGAAGGCCTAGGGGCCAACGTCCTGACTTTC
>TRBV9|-|-|TRBJ2-1
CASSVAVPSPDNEQFF
TGTGCCAGCAGCGTAGCTGTACCTAGCCCCGACAATGAGCAGTTCTTC
>TRBV7-6|TRBD2|-|TRBJ2-1
CASSLASGRGNEQFF
TGTGCCAGCAGCTTAGCGAGCGGGAGGGGAAATGAGCAGTTCTTC
>TRBV2|-|-|TRBJ2-5
CASRVGQKETQYF
TGTGCCAGCAGGGTCGGACAGAAAGAGACCCAGTACTTC
>TRBV27|TRBD1|-|TRBJ1-5
CASSPTGVEQPQHF
TGTGCCAGCAGCCCGACAGGGGTCGAACAGCCCCAGCATTTT
>TRBV7-3|TRBD1|-|TRBJ1-1
CASSLTGTAAEAFF
TGTGCCAGCAGTCTTACCGGGACAGCCGCCGAAGCTTTCTTT
>TRBV9|TRBD2|-|TRBJ2-2
CASSVAPSGTNTGELFF
TGTGCCAGCAGCGTAGCGCCTAGCGGGACGAACACCGGGGAGCTGTTTTTT
>TRBV28|TRBD1|-|TRBJ1-1
CASSLRGRTEAFF
TGTGCCAGCAGCCTCAGGGGGCGGACTGAAGCTTTCTTT
>TRBV7-9|TRBD1|-|TRBJ2-7
CASSIDRGIPSF
TGTGCCAGCAGCATTGACAGGGGGATACCATCCTTC
>TRBV7-9|TRBD2|-|TRBJ2-7
CASSPSGRVIYEQYF
TGTGCCAGCAGCCCTAGCGGGAGAGTTATTTACGAGCAGTACTTC
>TRBV7-9|-|-|TRBJ2-6
CASSLARQVVLSGANVLTF
TGTGCCAGCAGCTTAGCCCGACAGGTTGTGCTCTCTGGGGCCAACGTCCTGACTTTC
>TRBV19|TRBD2|-|TRBJ2-1
CASSLTAGVEQFF
TGTGCCAGTAGTTTAACAGCGGGGGTGGAGCAGTTCTTC
>TRBV28|-|-|TRBJ2-7
CASTYRDEQYF
TGTGCCAGCACTTACAGGGACGAGCAGTACTTC
>TRBV5-1|-|-|TRBJ2-3
CASKGVYRVGSFDTQYF
TGCGCCAGCAAGGGGGTTTACAGGGTTGGGTCGTTCGATACGCAGTATTTT
>TRBV27|TRBD2|-|TRBJ2-7
CASTATGGVREQYF
TGTGCCAGCACCGCCACGGGAGGGGTTCGCGAGCAGTACTTC
>TRBV19|TRBD2|-|TRBJ2-7
CASSIVAPGLAATYEQYF
TGTGCCAGTAGTATAGTCGCCCCGGGACTAGCGGCGACCTACGAGCAGTACTTC
>TRBV5-1|-|-|TRBJ2-1
CASSTSGTNHNEQFF
TGCGCCAGCAGCACCTCCGGTACTAACCACAATGAGCAGTTCTTC
>TRBV6-4|-|-|TRBJ1-1
CASSEQLNTEAFF
TGTGCCAGCAGTGAACAGCTGAACACTGAAGCTTTCTTT
>TRBV10-3|-|-|TRBJ2-3
CAIKPGGGTDTQYF
TGTGCCATCAAGCCAGGGGGAGGTACAGATACGCAGTATTTT
>TRBV19|-|-|TRBJ2-2
CASSMSRDSAARLFF
TGTGCCAGTAGTATGAGCCGGGACTCTGCCGCTCGACTGTTTTTT
>TRBV6-1|-|-|TRBJ2-2
CASRPASANTGELFF
TGTGCCAGCCGGCCGGCTAGCGCGAACACCGGGGAGCTGTTTTTT
>TRBV2|TRBD2|-|TRBJ2-4
CASEGTRNIQYF
TGTGCCAGCGAGGGGACTAGGAACATTCAGTACTTC
>TRBV7-9|-|-|TRBJ1-1
CASSAGSMNTEAFF
TGTGCCAGCAGCGCAGGGTCCATGAACACTGAAGCTTTCTTT
>TRBV6-1|TRBD1|-|TRBJ2-7
CASIITGAANEQYF
TGTGCCAGCATTATTACAGGGGCGGCGAACGAGCAGTACTTC
>TRBV4-1|-|-|TRBJ2-7
CASSHPNGISHLYEQYF
TGCGCCAGCAGCCACCCCAACGGGATCAGCCACCTCTACGAGCAGTACTTC
>TRBV19|-|-|TRBJ1-2
CASRTAQNYGYTF
TGTGCCAGTAGGACAGCCCAAAACTATGGCTACACCTTC
>TRBV4-2|TRBD2|-|TRBJ2-3
CASSQDLAGGPDDTQYF
TGTGCCAGCAGCCAAGATCTAGCGGGAGGGCCGGATGATACGCAGTATTTT
>TRBV28|-|-|TRBJ1-5
CASSFGQPQHF
TGTGCCAGCAGTTTCGGTCAGCCCCAGCATTTT
>TRBV6-5|-|-|TRBJ2-2
CASSRNTGELFF
TGTGCCAGCAGTCGGAACACCGGGGAGCTGTTTTTT
>TRBV6-5|-|-|TRBJ2-3
CASTALGRNTQYF
TGTGCCAGCACCGCTTTAGGGAGAAATACGCAGTATTTT
>TRBV7-2|-|-|TRBJ2-1
CASSGSGPEGWNEQFF
TGTGCCAGCAGCGGATCGGGGCCGGAGGGCTGGAATGAGCAGTTCTTC
>TRBV7-8|-|once|TRBJ1-3
CASSLDRVPGNTIYF
TGTGCCAGCAGCTTAGACAGAGTACCTGGAAACACCATATATTTT
>TRBV29-1|TRBD2|-|TRBJ2-7
CSVVETSGFYEQYF
TGCAGCGTTGTTGAGACTAGCGGGTTCTACGAGCAGTACTTC
>TRBV10-3|TRBD1|-|TRBJ1-2
CAISGGRQGATFNYGYTF
TGTGCCATCAGTGGGGGGCGACAGGGGGCAACCTTTAACTATGGCTACACCTTC
>TRBV2|-|-|TRBJ2-7
CASSVSPGYEQYF
TGTGCCAGCAGTGTTAGCCCTGGCTACGAGCAGTACTTC
>TRBV11-2|TRBD1|-|TRBJ1-2
CASSSYRDRKNYGYTF
TGTGCCAGCAGCTCCTACCGGGACAGGAAAAACTATGGCTACACCTTC
>TRBV5-1|-|-|TRBJ2-6
CASSYTVLSGANVLTF
TGCGCCAGCAGCTACACAGTTCTCTCTGGGGCCAACGTCCTGACTTTC
>TRBV12-5|TRBD2|-|TRBJ2-3
CASGGTSGGHTDTQYF
TGTGCTAGTGGTGGGACTAGCGGGGGCCACACAGATACGCAGTATTTT
>TRBV27|TRBD1|few|TRBJ2-2
CASSKAQGLTGELFF
TGTGCCAGCAGTAAAGCACAGGGGTTGACCGGGGAGCTGTTTTTT
>TRBV28|-|-|TRBJ1-2
CASGELYGYTF
TGTGCCAGCGGGGAGTTGTATGGCTACACCTTC
>TRBV28|-|once|TRBJ1-4
CASSLPGVEKLFF
TGTGCCAGCAGTTTACCAGGGGTGGAAAAACTGTTTTTT
>TRBV28|TRBD2|-|TRBJ2-7
CASSFKAGVGEQYF
TGTGCCAGCAGTTTTAAAGCGGGAGTAGGCGAGCAGTACTTC
>TRBV23-1|TRBD2|once|TRBJ2-7
CASTLTAGGTYEQYF
TGCGCCAGCACTCTCACAGCGGGAGGTACCTACGAGCAGTACTTC
>TRBV7-7|TRBD2|-|TRBJ2-5
CASSVAGGVQETQYF
TGTGCTAGCAGCGTAGCGGGAGGGGTCCAAGAGACCCAGTACTTC
>TRBV7-2|TRBD1|few|TRBJ2-7
CASSLTGDDSYEQYF
TGTGCCAGCAGCTTGACAGGGGACGACTCCTACGAGCAGTACTTC
>TRBV2|TRBD1|-|TRBJ1-4
CASSGPRDRGEKLFF
TGTGCCAGCAGTGGGCCGCGGGACAGGGGAGAAAAACTGTTTTTT
>TRBV27|-|-|TRBJ2-7
CASSLITGSDEQYF
TGTGCCAGCAGTTTAATTACAGGGTCTGACGAGCAGTACTTC